Listed below are T cell receptor beta chains from one sample, sequenced in a study of T cells in narcolepsy. The table came from immunoSEQ multiplex PCR; TCRdb's copy has only in-frame clones and leaves some out. The sample has more than 20,000 clones; about 91% are singletons. What was sequenced was CD45RA- memory CD4+ T cells from PBMCs. These receptors all stem from a human donor with narcolepsy. Each CDR3 is given with its conserved first and last residue. The D gene is left open where the match is weak. Only part of the rows carry a size: once, few, many, or a class if the clone is expanded.

>NA|once|TRBJ2-5|TRBV5-1
TGCGCCAGCAGCATCGGACAGGCGGGGGAGACCCAGTACTTC
CASSIGQAGETQYF
>TRBD2|NA|TRBJ2-5|TRBV11-1
TGTGCCAGCAGCCCCGACCTATGGACTAGCGCCGAAGAGACCCAGTACTTC
CASSPDLWTSAEETQYF
>TRBD2|NA|TRBJ2-1|TRBV11-2
TGTGCCAGCAGCCTCGGACTAGCGGGGGGTGAGCAGTTCTTC
CASSLGLAGGEQFF
>TRBD1|once|TRBJ1-5|TRBV6-1
TGTGCCAGCAGTTGGACAGGGGGCTCGGATCAGCCCCAGCATTTT
CASSWTGGSDQPQHF
>NA|NA|TRBJ1-1|TRBV7-2
TGTGCCAGCAGCATCGGAGGAACAGGGAAGGGGGCTTTCTTT
CASSIGGTGKGAFF
>TRBD2|NA|TRBJ2-7|TRBV7-9
TGTGCCAGCAGCTTAGAGGGAGGGTCTATGCAGTACTTC
CASSLEGGSMQYF
>TRBD2|NA|TRBJ2-3|TRBV5-1
TGCGCCAGCAGCGGGGACGGGAGGCCCACAGATACGCAGTATTTT
CASSGDGRPTDTQYF
>NA|NA|TRBJ2-3|TRBV5-8
TGTGCCAGCAACCCGGGAGTTGCAGATACGCAGTATTTT
CASNPGVADTQYF
>TRBD2|few|TRBJ2-2|TRBV7-2
TGTGCCAGCAGCTTAGGACTAGCGACCGCCGGGGAGCTGTTTTTT
CASSLGLATAGELFF
>TRBD2|NA|TRBJ2-3|TRBV30
TGTGCCTGGAGTCTAGCGGGAGTAGATACGCAGTATTTT
CAWSLAGVDTQYF
>TRBD1|NA|TRBJ2-2|TRBV5-1
TGCGCCAGCAGCACTACAGGGGGCGCGGACACCGGGGAGCTGTTTTTT
CASSTTGGADTGELFF
>NA|NA|TRBJ2-7|TRBV20-1
TGCAGTGGAAACAGGGAGGGCGAGCAGTACTTC
CSGNREGEQYF
>TRBD2|few|TRBJ2-1|TRBV19
TGTGCCAGTAGTTCCCCGGGACTAGCGGGATCCCGAAATGAGCAGTTCTTC
CASSSPGLAGSRNEQFF
>NA|NA|TRBJ2-3|TRBV6-4
TGTGCCAGCAGTGACGAACTCGGCACAGATACGCAGTATTTT
CASSDELGTDTQYF
>NA|few|TRBJ1-5|TRBV6-1
TGTGCCAGCAGCCTGACCCGAGGAAGCAATCAGCCCCAGCATTTT
CASSLTRGSNQPQHF
>NA|NA|TRBJ2-1|TRBV19
TGTGCCAGTAGTATCCCCCAGGCCAATGAGCAGTTCTTC
CASSIPQANEQFF
>NA|NA|TRBJ1-2|TRBV5-1
TGCGCCAGCAGCTCGGAGGGCGCGGACTATGGCTACACCTTC
CASSSEGADYGYTF
>NA|NA|TRBJ2-5|TRBV15
TGTGCCACCAGCCCCCAGGCTGGCGGAACGTACTTC
CATSPQAGGTYF
>TRBD1|NA|TRBJ2-3|TRBV7-9
TGTGCCAGCAGACCGGACAGGGGGTTCACAGATACGCAGTATTTT
CASRPDRGFTDTQYF
>NA|NA|TRBJ1-1|TRBV7-2
TGTGCCAGCAGCCAGGGAGTCGAAGCTTTCTTT
CASSQGVEAFF
>TRBD1|NA|TRBJ2-7|TRBV5-1
TGCGCCAGCAGCTTTTCCCCCGGGACAGGGGGTTTCGAGCAGTACTTC
CASSFSPGTGGFEQYF
>NA|few|TRBJ2-2|TRBV22-1
TGTCCTGGGAGGGCGTTCGTCACCGGGGAGCTGTTTTTT
CPGRAFVTGELFF
>NA|NA|TRBJ2-2|TRBV4-1
TGCGCCAGCAGCCAAGCGGTTGGGGGCAGCACCGGGGAGCTGTTTTTT
CASSQAVGGSTGELFF